This T cell receptor beta chain was captured in a study of spatial heterogeneity in lung cancer. Study context: The follow-up PBMC samples were sequenced whenever they were available. The median time to follow-up was approximately 26 months after resection.

This clonotype occurred a few times. Its antigen is still unknown. One entry per CDR3 protein, called by TCRdb with MiXCR from the 5' RACE reads. This sample has around 70,000 distinct CDR3 sequences, with about 9.5% found just once. Time point here: blood at routine non-recurrence follow-up after resection. Study observations and caveats: Among blood samples, ubiquitous expanded tumor TCRs appeared more at resection than at follow-up.

This clonotype originated in a female donor with early-stage non-small cell lung cancer. Sequencing used PBMCs, obtained at follow-up.

CDR3 sequence: CASRDNNEQFF. DNA of the CDR3: TGTGCCAGCAGAGACAACAATGAGCAGTTCTTC. The V gene is TRBV6-2 or TRBV6-3, the J gene TRBJ2-1, with D unclear. CDR3 length: 11 amino acids. V gave up 6 bases and J gave up 5 bases, with 5 bases separating them. In germline, CDR1 is MNHEY, CDR2 SVGEGT.